This TCR beta chain derives from a study of blood T cell repertoires in COVID-19. Study at large: Researchers got acute and convalescent COVID-19 samples from the United States, Italy and Spain. From T cells, B-cell-depleted T cells, or PBMCs came the material, which was cDNA or gDNA.

The V and J ends lost 5 bases and 5 bases respectively, with 10 bases between them. The CDR3 totals 13 residues. The germline V gene encodes CDR1 SGHTA and CDR2 FQGTGA. Original processing notes: Reference gene primer amplification gave nucleated cell count estimates. Sequencing used immunoSEQ multiplex PCR; TCRdb keeps in-frame clones, though not all of them. That table furnishes V, J and clone size, whereas the DNA furnished D and trimming. Here the sample spans around 340,000 clones, about 83% being singletons. This TCR came from a young man with active or convalescent COVID-19. The sequenced sample was peripheral blood. The chain uses TRBV7-3 and TRBJ2-1; D might be TRBD1 (5 bases). Here the CDR3 DNA reads TGTGCCAGCAGCCCTGGGGCTGACAATGAGCAGTTCTTC. Encoded protein: CASSPGADNEQFF.